Each of the 21 T cell receptor beta chains below was sequenced from the same sample in a study of CD8 T cells in Susac syndrome. Reverse transcription of roughly 0.5 to 1 ug RNA was carried out with random hexamers. One entry per CDR3 protein results from TCRdb running MiXCR on the immunoSEQ multiplex PCR reads. The data hold some 110,000 distinct CDR3 sequences, with 90% to 95% observed a single time. The sample taken for sequencing was CD4+ T cells from PBMCs. Receptors were obtained from a human donor with multiple sclerosis.

The rearrangement uses TRBV7-2 and TRBJ1-2, with D possibly being TRBD1 (5 bases). The CDR3 has 13 residues. The germline CDR1 and CDR2 sequences are SGHTA and FQGNSA. V lost 3 bases and J 6 bases, leaving 11 bases between the germline ends. Written as DNA, the CDR3 is TGTGCCAGCAGCTTGGGGGTTAATGATGGCTACACCTTC. Amino acids: CASSLGVNDGYTF.

The V and J genes are TRBV12-3 or TRBV12-4 and TRBJ1-5; D call uncertain. V dropped 2 bases and J dropped 6 bases, with 8 bases sitting between them. The CDR3 is 13 amino acids. The CDR3 region has the DNA TGTGCCAGCAGTTTATACGCGGGTCAGCCCCAGCATTTT. This encodes CASSLYAGQPQHF.

The chain uses TRBV4-1 and TRBJ2-7; 10 bases are shared with TRBD2. The CDR3 spans 18 residues. Germline values: CDR1 MGHRA, CDR2 YSYEKL. V trimming: 1 base; J trimming: 7 bases; junction bases outside the gene matches: 16. Here the CDR3 DNA reads TGCGCCAGCAGCCAAGTAAGACTAGCGGGCAAACCAGAGGGGGAGCAGTACTTC. Translation gives CASSQVRLAGKPEGEQYF.

The V gene is TRBV10-3, the J gene TRBJ2-5; D not resolved. CDR3 length: 13 residues. CDR1 is ENHRY, CDR2 SYGVKD, per germline. Trimming shortened V by 0 bases and J by 5 bases, and 7 bases separated the two germline ends. The CDR3 coding sequence is TGTGCCATCAGTGAGTCCCCCTTGGAGACCCAGTACTTC. Amino acid sequence: CAISESPLETQYF.

The chain has TRBV6-1 and TRBJ2-7, with D perhaps matching TRBD2 (5 bases). CDR3 length: 16 amino acids. V was trimmed by 5 bases and J by 4 bases, leaving 21 bases between them. The V gene's germline CDR1 is MNHNS and CDR2 SASEGT. CDR3 sequence: CASSRGPARGGYEQYF. CDR3 DNA: TGTGCCAGCAGTCGCGGGCCTGCCCGCGGCGGGTACGAGCAGTACTTC.

V usage is TRBV19 and J usage is TRBJ1-5; D remains ambiguous. The CDR3 is 14 residues long. Germline CDR1 and CDR2: LNHDA and SQIVND (reference sequence). Trimming pared 5 bases from V and 1 base from J, leaving 9 bases between. CDR3 DNA sequence: TGTGCCAGTAGTTTTCGTAGGAGCAATCAGCCCCAGCATTTT. Encoded protein: CASSFRRSNQPQHF.

The rearrangement joins TRBV5-1 to TRBJ2-3; unclear D gene. V lost 7 bases and J lost 0, with 12 bases in between. Germline V lookup: CDR1 SGHRS, CDR2 YFSETQ. The CDR3 contains 14 residues. This CDR3 reads CASLGQASTDTQYF. CDR3 in DNA: TGCGCCAGCCTGGGTCAGGCTAGCACAGATACGCAGTATTTT.

This clonotype was observed a few times. The gene calls are TRBV30 and TRBJ2-5; D is uncertain. V was shortened by 0 bases and J by 5 bases, with 10 bases between the two germline ends. The CDR3 is 13 amino acids. The V gene's germline CDR1 is GTSNPN and CDR2 SVGIG (reference sequence). In DNA, the CDR3 is TGTGCCTGGAGTGTGGGCCGGCGGGAGACCCAGTACTTC. Amino acids: CAWSVGRRETQYF.

A single count supports this clonotype. The chain is built from TRBV2 and TRBJ2-7, with D unclear. There are 13 residues in the CDR3. Trimming removed 6 bases from V and 3 bases from J, with 12 bases in between. CDR1 SNHLY and CDR2 FYNNEI come from the germline V gene. This chain's CDR3 is CASSAILDYEQYF. The CDR3 bases are TGTGCCAGCAGCGCAATTCTCGACTACGAGCAGTACTTC.

The chain combines TRBV3-1 with TRBJ2-5, with a weak D call TRBD2 (5 bases). The CDR3 consists of 15 residues. V dropped 0 bases and J dropped 0 bases, with 8 bases sitting between them. CDR1 and CDR2 from the germline V gene are LGHDT and YNNKEL (reference sequence). CDR3 nucleotides: TGTGCCAGCAGCCAAGATGCCGGGAACCAAGAGACCCAGTACTTC. It specifies CASSQDAGNQETQYF.

The chain uses TRBV23-1 and TRBJ1-2, with TRBD1 matching 9 bases. TRBV23-1 is treated as an ORF (open reading frame) with a function not yet certain. CDR3 length: 13 amino acids. Losses at the gene ends were 11 bases for V and 1 base for J; bases not matched to a gene: 5. In DNA form, the CDR3 reads TGCGCCGCCCGGGACAGGGATAACTATGGCTACACCTTC. Protein product: CAARDRDNYGYTF.

The rearrangement uses TRBV28 and TRBJ1-3; a weak D match, TRBD1 (5 bases). Germline CDR1 MDHEN, CDR2 SYDVKM. There are 18 residues in the CDR3. Trimming took off 6 bases at V and 0 bases at J, with 21 bases between the two ends. The CDR3 DNA sequence: TGTGCCAGCAGACAAACAAGACTCGACAGTTCCTCTGGAAACACCATATATTTT. It translates to CASRQTRLDSSSGNTIYF.

The CDR3 reads CASTRDAGSGGYTF. The CDR3 DNA sequence: TGTGCCAGCACCCGGGACGCAGGGTCCGGGGGCTACACCTTC. The V gene is TRBV3-1, the J gene TRBJ1-2; a weak D match, TRBD1 (5 bases). The CDR3 runs to 14 residues. Germline lookup yields CDR1 LGHDT and CDR2 YNNKEL (reference sequence). V was clipped by 7 bases and J by 8 bases, with 20 bases between them. The full variable domain, completed using reference TRBV3-1 and TRBJ1-2, is DTAVSQTPKYLVTQMGNDKSIKCEQNLGHDTMYWYKQDSKKFLKIMFSYNNKELIINETVPNRFSPKSPDKAHLNLHINSLELGDSAVYFCASTRDAGSGGYTFGSGTRLTVV.

The chain carries TRBV6-5 and TRBJ1-2; 9 nucleotides line up with TRBD1. The germline V gene has CDR1 MNHEY and CDR2 SVGAGI. Losses at the gene ends were 1 base for V and 3 bases for J; bases not matched to a gene: 6. CDR3 size: 16 residues. The DNA of the CDR3 is TGTGCCAGCAGTTACTTCGGGACAGGGCCCTACTATGGCTACACCTTC. Translated: CASSYFGTGPYYGYTF.

The rearrangement uses TRBV6-6 and TRBJ1-2, with D perhaps TRBD1 (5 bases). CDR1 is MNHNY and CDR2 is SVGAGI in the germline V gene (reference sequence). This CDR3 has 15 amino acids. V gave up 0 bases and J gave up 7 bases, with 15 bases separating them. As DNA, the CDR3 is TGTGCCAGCAGTTACTCGATGGACAAGAGGGCTGGCTACACCTTC. It codes for CASSYSMDKRAGYTF.

This clonotype was counted between two and nine times. The chain links TRBV30 to TRBJ1-1; D may be TRBD1 (5 bases). This CDR3 spans 14 amino acids. V lost 3 bases to trimming and J lost 3 bases, with 14 bases between them. Germline lookup yields CDR1 GTSNPN and CDR2 SVGIG (reference sequence). CDR3 coding DNA: TGTGCCTGGAGGTGGGACGGACGAGACACTGAAGCTTTCTTT. Protein sequence: CAWRWDGRDTEAFF.

The rearrangement joins TRBV5-1 to TRBJ1-2; possible D gene TRBD1, 6 bases. V shed 4 bases and J shed 3 bases, with 10 bases lying between them. Germline CDR1 SGHRS, CDR2 YFSETQ. The CDR3 sequence is 13 residues long. The CDR3 is CASSLGQHYGYTF. The CDR3 coding sequence is TGCGCCAGCAGCCTCGGACAGCACTATGGCTACACCTTC.

The chain links TRBV7-9 to TRBJ1-2; D may be TRBD1 (6 bases). Trimming pared 2 bases from V and 7 bases from J, leaving 11 bases between. CDR1 is SEHNR and CDR2 is FQNEAQ in the germline V gene (reference sequence). The CDR3 runs to 13 residues. For the CDR3, the DNA is TGTGCCAGCAGCTTAATGGGACAAGGTGGCTACACCTTC. Protein sequence: CASSLMGQGGYTF.

V is TRBV24-1 and J is TRBJ2-7, with D maybe TRBD1 (5 bases). V gave up 4 bases and J gave up 1 base, with 10 bases separating them. Germline values: CDR1 KGHDR, CDR2 SFDVKD. The CDR3 sequence is 14 residues long. DNA of the CDR3: TGTGCCACCAGTGACCGGACAAGATCCTACGAGCAGTACTTC. Residues: CATSDRTRSYEQYF.

The gene calls are TRBV20-1 and TRBJ2-7; TRBD2 aligns across 10 bases. This CDR3 contains 14 residues. Trimming at V came to 2 bases and at J to 6 bases, leaving 7 bases not matched to a gene. Germline V lookup: CDR1 DFQATT, CDR2 SNEGSKA (reference sequence). In DNA, the CDR3 is TGCAGTGCTAGAAGCGGGGGGGCCGGGTCCGAGCAGTACTTC. Its protein product is CSARSGGAGSEQYF.

The rearrangement uses TRBV29-1 and TRBJ2-7, with unresolved D. CDR1 and CDR2 (germline): SQVTM, ANQGSEA. Trimming pared 3 bases from V and 3 bases from J, leaving 9 bases between. This CDR3 spans 12 amino acids. The CDR3 DNA sequence: TGCAGCGTTGAGGTTGGTGGCTACGAGCAGTACTTC. The encoded protein is CSVEVGGYEQYF.